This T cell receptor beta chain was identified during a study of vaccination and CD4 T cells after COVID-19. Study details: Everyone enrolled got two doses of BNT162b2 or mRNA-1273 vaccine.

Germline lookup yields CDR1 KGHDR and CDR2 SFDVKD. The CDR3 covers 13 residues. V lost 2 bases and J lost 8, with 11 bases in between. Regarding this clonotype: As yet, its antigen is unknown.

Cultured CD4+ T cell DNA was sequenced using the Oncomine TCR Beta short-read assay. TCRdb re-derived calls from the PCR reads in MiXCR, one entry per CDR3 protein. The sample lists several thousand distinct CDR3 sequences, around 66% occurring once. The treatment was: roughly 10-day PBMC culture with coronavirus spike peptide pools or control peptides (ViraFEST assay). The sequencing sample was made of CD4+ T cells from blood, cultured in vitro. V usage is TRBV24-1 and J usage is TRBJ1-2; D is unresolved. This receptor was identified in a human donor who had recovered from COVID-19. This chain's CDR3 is CATSDSGLVGYTF. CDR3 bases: TGTGCCACCAGTGATTCTGGACTGGTCGGCTACACCTTC.